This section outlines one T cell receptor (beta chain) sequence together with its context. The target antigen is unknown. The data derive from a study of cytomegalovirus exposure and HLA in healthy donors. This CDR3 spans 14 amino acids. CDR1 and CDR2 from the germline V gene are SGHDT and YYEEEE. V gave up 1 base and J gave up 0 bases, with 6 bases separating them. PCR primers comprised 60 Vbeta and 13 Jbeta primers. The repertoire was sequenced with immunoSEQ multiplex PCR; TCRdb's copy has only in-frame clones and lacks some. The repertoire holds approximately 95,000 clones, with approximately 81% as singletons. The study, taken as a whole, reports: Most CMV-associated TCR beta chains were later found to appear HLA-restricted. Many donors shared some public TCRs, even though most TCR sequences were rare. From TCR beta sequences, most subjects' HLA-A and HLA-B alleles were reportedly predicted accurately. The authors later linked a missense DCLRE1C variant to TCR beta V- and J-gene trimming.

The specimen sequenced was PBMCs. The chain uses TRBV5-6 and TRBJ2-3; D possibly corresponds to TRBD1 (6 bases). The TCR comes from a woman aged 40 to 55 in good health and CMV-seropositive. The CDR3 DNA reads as TGTGCCAGCAGCTTGACAGGGAGCACAGATACGCAGTATTTT. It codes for CASSLTGSTDTQYF.